This entry concerns a single T cell receptor beta chain. Antigen: not known. This sample stems from a study of T cell responses to AZD1222 COVID-19 vaccine. General observations from the study: Without day 14 samples, only post-peak T cell repertoires were studied.

The protocol was immunoSEQ multiplex PCR, while the TCRdb copy is restricted to in-frame clones and leaves out a portion. This sample yields 150,000 to 200,000 clones, of which 85% to 95% are seen a single time; over 7.5% belongs to the top ten. The length of the CDR3 is 14 residues. V lost 6 bases to trimming and J lost 4 bases; unmatched junction nucleotides: 9. Germline V gives CDR1 GTSNPN, CDR2 SVGIG (reference sequence). The sequence was collected from an adult in good health. The V call is TRBV30, the J call TRBJ1-1, with TRBD1 matching 9 bases. The sequencing used peripheral blood, collected on day 0 of AZD1222 vaccination. The CDR3 DNA is TGTGCCTGTATTACCCGACAGGGGGTCACTGAAGCTTTCTTT. Translating it yields CACITRQGVTEAFF.